This T cell receptor (beta chain) was recovered during a study of T-cell reconstitution after alpha-beta-depleted transplantation in children. General study findings and limits: Newly generated T cells supplied most T-cell counts and diversity one year post-transplant.

This sample's TCRbeta library carried unique molecular identifier barcodes. A single record per CDR3 protein comes from TCRdb applying MiXCR to the PCR reads. Here the sample spans 580,000 or so distinct CDR3 sequences, roughly 24% being singletons. Trimming cost V 4 bases and J 2 bases; bases outside gene matches: 16. Germline V gene data show CDR1 as SGDLS and CDR2 as YYNGEE. The CDR3 has 20 amino acids. With respect to this clonotype: The antigen is unknown.

The sequencing here drew on PBMCs, mostly from graft donor cells, taken 360 days after TCRalphabeta/CD19-depleted stem cell transplant. The TCR sequence derives from a boy in the first two years of life who had a stem cell transplant for acute myeloid leukemia, so the T cells may come from the graft donor. The rearrangement joins TRBV9 to TRBJ2-6, with TRBD1 matching 9 bases. CDR3 nucleotide sequence: TGTGCCAGCAGCCCACAGGGGGCTAGTCGCTTAGTCCCTGGGGCCAACGTCCTGACTTTC. Translation: CASSPQGASRLVPGANVLTF.